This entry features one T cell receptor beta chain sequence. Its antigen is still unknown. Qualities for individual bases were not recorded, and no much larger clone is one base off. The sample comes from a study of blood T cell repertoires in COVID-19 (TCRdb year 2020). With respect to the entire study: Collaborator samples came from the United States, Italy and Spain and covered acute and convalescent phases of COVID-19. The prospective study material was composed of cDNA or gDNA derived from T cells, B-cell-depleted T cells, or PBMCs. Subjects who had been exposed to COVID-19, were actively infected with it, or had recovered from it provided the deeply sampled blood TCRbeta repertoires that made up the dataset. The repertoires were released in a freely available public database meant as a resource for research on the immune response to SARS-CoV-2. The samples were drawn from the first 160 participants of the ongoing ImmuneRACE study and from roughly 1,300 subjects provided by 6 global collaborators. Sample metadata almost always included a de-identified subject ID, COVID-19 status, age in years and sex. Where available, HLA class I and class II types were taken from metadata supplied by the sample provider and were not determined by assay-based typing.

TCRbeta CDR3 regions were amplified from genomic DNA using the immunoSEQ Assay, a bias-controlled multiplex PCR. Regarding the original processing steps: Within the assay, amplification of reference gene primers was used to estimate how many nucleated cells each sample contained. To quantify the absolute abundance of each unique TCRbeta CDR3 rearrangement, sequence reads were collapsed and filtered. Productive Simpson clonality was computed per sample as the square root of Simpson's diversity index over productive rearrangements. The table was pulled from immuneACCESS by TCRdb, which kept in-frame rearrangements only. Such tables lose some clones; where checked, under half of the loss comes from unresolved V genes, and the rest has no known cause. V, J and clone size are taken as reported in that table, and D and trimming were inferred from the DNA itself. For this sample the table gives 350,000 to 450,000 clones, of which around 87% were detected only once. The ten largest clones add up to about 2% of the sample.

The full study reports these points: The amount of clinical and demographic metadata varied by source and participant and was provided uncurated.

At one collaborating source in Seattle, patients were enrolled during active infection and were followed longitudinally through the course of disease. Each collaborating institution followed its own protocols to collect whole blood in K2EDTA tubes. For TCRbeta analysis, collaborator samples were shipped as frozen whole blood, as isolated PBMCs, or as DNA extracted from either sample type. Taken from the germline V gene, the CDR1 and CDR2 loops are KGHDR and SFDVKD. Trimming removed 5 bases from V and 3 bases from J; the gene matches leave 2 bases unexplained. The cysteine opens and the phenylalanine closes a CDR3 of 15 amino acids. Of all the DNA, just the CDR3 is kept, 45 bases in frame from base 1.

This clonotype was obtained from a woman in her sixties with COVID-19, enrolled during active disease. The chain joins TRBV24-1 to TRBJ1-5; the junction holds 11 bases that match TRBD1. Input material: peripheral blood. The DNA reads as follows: TGTGCCACCAGTGGGGGACAGGGGGACAATCAGCCCCAGCATTTT. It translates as CATSGGQGDNQPQHF.